The clone carrying this T cell receptor (beta chain) was observed a handful of times. Its antigen is currently unknown. The data were taken from a study of cytotoxic CD8 clonotypes in ibrutinib-treated CLL. For the study at large: The cohort had around 11 relapsed/refractory and approximately 14 treatment-naive patients, around 18 IGHV unmutated. Study outcomes and limitations: Clonality increased at ibrutinib response and stayed stable in sustained remission. At progression, however, it fell back toward baseline. The study found baseline clonality above age-matched healthy donors, tracking circulating CD8+ T-cell counts.

TCR beta library input comprised roughly 2.2 micrograms of genomic DNA from cryopreserved PBMCs. Trimming left V 1 base short and J 1 base short, with 10 bases between. Per the germline V gene, CDR1 is SGHVS and CDR2 is FNYEAQ. This CDR3 spans 15 amino acids. Repertoires were generated with immunoSEQ multiplex PCR, while TCRdb's copy carries only in-frame clones and drops some. The data contain hundreds of thousands of clones, roughly 70% of them singletons. The rearrangement links TRBV7-6 to TRBJ2-5; D gene unclear. The receptor was derived from a human donor with chronic lymphocytic leukemia. This specimen was PBMCs, taken after 36 months of ibrutinib treatment. The CDR3 bases are TGTGCCAGCAGCTTAGGGCGACGGCTCCAAGAGACCCAGTACTTC. Translation gives CASSLGRRLQETQYF.